In its sample, the clone carrying this T cell receptor beta chain was seen once. The germline V gene has CDR1 SGHDT and CDR2 YYEEEE. This CDR3 is 15 amino acids long. The J segment lost 8 bases and the V segment lost 3 bases, leaving 12 bases of the junction unmatched. In the authors' workflow: Estimation of nucleated cell counts was performed using reference gene primer amplification. Profiled with immunoSEQ multiplex PCR; TCRdb holds only in-frame clones, not every one. V and J calls and clone size come straight from that table; D and trimming were deduced from the DNA. The repertoire has around 130,000 clones, roughly 79% of them found once; the top ten carry roughly 20%. This sample was included in a study of blood T cell repertoires in COVID-19. Across the study: COVID-19 samples, acute and convalescent, were from the United States, Italy and Spain. The analysed material was cDNA or gDNA that came from T cells, B-cell-depleted T cells, or PBMCs.

The chain has TRBV5-6 and TRBJ1-2, with TRBD1 identical over 8 bases. This TCR was recovered from an elderly man with acute or convalescent COVID-19. The sample consisted of peripheral blood. CDR3 DNA: TGTGCCAGCAGCTGGGGGAACAGGGGGATGTTGGGCTACACCTTC. This encodes CASSWGNRGMLGYTF. Supplemented by reference TRBV5-6 and TRBJ1-2, the full variable domain reads DAGVTQSPTHLIKTRGQQVTLRCSPKSGHDTVSWYQQALGQGPQFIFQYYEEEERQRGNFPDRFSGHQFPNYSSELNVNALLLGDSALYLCASSWGNRGMLGYTFGSGTRLTVV.